The 29 T cell receptor beta chains below all came from one sample that was sequenced in a study of cytomegalovirus exposure and HLA in healthy donors. Primers included in the PCR were 60 Vbeta and 13 Jbeta primers. Sequenced by immunoSEQ multiplex PCR; TCRdb stores in-frame clones only, minus some. Of some 120,000 clones in the sample, 81% are singletons; the top ten hold roughly 3.9%. The sequenced sample was PBMCs. The receptors derive from a woman in her twenties or thirties in good health and CMV-seronegative.

V is TRBV7-9 and J is TRBJ1-6; D may be TRBD1 (6 bases). The CDR3 has 16 amino acids. V lost 5 bases and J 5 bases, leaving 16 bases between the germline ends. Germline V lookup: CDR1 SEHNR, CDR2 FQNEAQ (reference sequence). For the CDR3, the DNA is TGTGCCAGCAGCCCGAGAGGGGACACGGATAATTCACCCCTCCACTTT. This translates into CASSPRGDTDNSPLHF.

This clone is medium-sized. The chain combines TRBV29-1 with TRBJ2-1; TRBD1 matches 9 bases. The CDR3 has 17 residues. Losses at the gene ends were 0 bases for V and 0 bases for J; bases not matched to a gene: 6. Per the germline V gene, CDR1 is SQVTM and CDR2 is ANQGSEA. The DNA for the CDR3 is TGCAGCGTTGAAGACTTAGGACAGGGGTTCTCCTACAATGAGCAGTTCTTC. Translated, it gives CSVEDLGQGFSYNEQFF.

CDR3: CASSPDSKNYGYTF. The CDR3 DNA sequence: TGTGCCAGCAGTCCGGACAGCAAGAACTATGGCTACACCTTC. This chain connects TRBV2 to TRBJ1-2, with D perhaps TRBD1 (6 bases). V was clipped by 5 bases and J by 2 bases, with 12 bases between them. The CDR3 has 14 amino acids. From germline, CDR1 is SNHLY and CDR2 FYNNEI.

This clone was counted between two and nine times. The chain joins TRBV6-5 to TRBJ1-2; TRBD1 might be the D (6 bases). V was clipped by 2 bases and J by 3 bases, with 10 bases between them. In germline, CDR1 is MNHEY, CDR2 SVGAGI. This CDR3 spans 14 amino acids. Here the CDR3 reads CASSYRGTHYGYTF. In DNA, the CDR3 is TGTGCCAGCAGTTACAGGGGGACCCACTATGGCTACACCTTC.

The chain's CDR3 is CASSVAQAGGRDTQYF. CDR3 nucleotide sequence: TGTGCCAGCAGCGTGGCGCAAGCGGGAGGGAGGGATACGCAGTATTTT. V usage is TRBV9 and J usage is TRBJ2-3; 10 positions match TRBD2. The CDR3 runs to 16 residues. The J segment lost 6 bases and the V segment lost 2 bases, leaving 9 bases of the junction unmatched. Germline loops: CDR1 SGDLS, CDR2 YYNGEE.

V is TRBV28 and J is TRBJ2-7; D is perhaps TRBD2 (5 bases). CDR1 is MDHEN and CDR2 is SYDVKM in the germline V gene. Trimming removed 5 bases at V and 2 bases at J, with 16 bases between. The CDR3 covers 15 residues. In DNA, the CDR3 is TGTGCCAGCAGTCCCACAGCGGTCGGCCCCTACGAGCAGTACTTC. It codes for CASSPTAVGPYEQYF.

This chain connects TRBV7-9 to TRBJ2-7; 10 bases fit TRBD2. The CDR3 loop spans 16 amino acids. The V gene's germline CDR1 is SEHNR and CDR2 FQNEAQ (reference sequence). The V gene end was trimmed by 1 base and the J gene end by 1 base; junction bases not matched to a gene: 4. CDR3 nucleotide sequence: TGTGCCAGCAGCTTAGAAGGACTAGCGGAGTCCTACGAGCAGTACTTC. Translating it yields CASSLEGLAESYEQYF. Full variable domain (missing parts from reference TRBV7-9 and TRBJ2-7): DTGVSQNPRHKITKRGQNVTFRCDPISEHNRLYWYRQTLGQGPEFLTYFQNEAQLEKSRLLSDRFSAERPKGSFSTLEIQRTEQGDSAMYLCASSLEGLAESYEQYFGPGTRLTVT.

As DNA, the CDR3 is TGTGCCAGCAGGATGGGACAGGGTCGTCGGCCCCAGCATTTT. Its protein product is CASRMGQGRRPQHF. The chain has TRBV2 and TRBJ1-5; 9 positions agree with TRBD1. The junction had 9 bases not matched to a gene; V was cut back by 6 bases and J by 9 bases. The CDR3 has 14 amino acids. Germline lookup yields CDR1 SNHLY and CDR2 FYNNEI.

V is TRBV13 and J is TRBJ1-2; 7 bases align to TRBD1. The V gene's germline CDR1 is PRHDT and CDR2 FYEKMQ (reference sequence). V shed 0 bases, J shed 4 bases, and the junction held 5 bases outside the gene matches. The CDR3 length is 15 residues. The CDR3 DNA reads TGTGCCAGCAGCTTAGGAGCAGGGGGAAGCTATGGCTACACCTTC. It specifies CASSLGAGGSYGYTF.

This chain joins TRBV9 and TRBJ2-1, with 8 bases matching TRBD2. Germline loops: CDR1 SGDLS, CDR2 YYNGEE. The CDR3 is 15 amino acids. V trimming: 3 bases; J trimming: 2 bases; junction bases outside the gene matches: 4. In DNA, the CDR3 is TGTGCCAGCAGCGAGAGCGGGAGTCCCTACAATGAGCAGTTCTTC. Residues: CASSESGSPYNEQFF.

The chain uses TRBV7-9 and TRBJ2-3; 9 bases match TRBD2. Losses at the gene ends were 4 bases for V and 3 bases for J; bases not matched to a gene: 14. From germline, CDR1 is SEHNR and CDR2 FQNEAQ (reference sequence). This CDR3 is 18 amino acids long. In DNA form, the CDR3 reads TGTGCCAGCAGCTCCCCCCTGGGGCTAGCGGGGTTAACAGATACGCAGTATTTT. Amino acid sequence: CASSSPLGLAGLTDTQYF.

The chain's CDR3 is CASGGTSGSSYEQYF. CDR3 nucleotides: TGTGCCAGCGGCGGGACTAGCGGCAGCTCCTACGAGCAGTACTTC. The chain is built from TRBV7-9 and TRBJ2-7, with 11 bases lining up with TRBD2. CDR1 and CDR2 from the germline V gene are SEHNR and FQNEAQ (reference sequence). CDR3 length: 15 amino acids. Trimming cost V 8 bases and J 0 bases; bases outside gene matches: 6.

This chain joins TRBV4-2 and TRBJ1-5; D not resolved. The germline V and J ends were trimmed by 0 bases and 6 bases, with 18 bases remaining between them. Germline-derived CDR1 and CDR2 are LGHNA and YNFKEQ. The CDR3 has 17 residues. CDR3 amino acids: CASSQEGGKGSFQPQHF. DNA for the CDR3: TGTGCCAGCAGCCAAGAGGGAGGCAAGGGCTCCTTTCAGCCCCAGCATTTT.

In this sample, this clone turned up once. The rearrangement joins TRBV5-1 to TRBJ2-5; 11 nucleotides align to TRBD2. There are 17 residues in the CDR3. The V gene's germline CDR1 is SGHRS and CDR2 YFSETQ. V was clipped by 2 bases and J by 4 bases; unmatched bases: 10. The CDR3 region has the DNA TGCGCCAGCAGCTTTCTCGGTAGCGGGAGGGCCCCAGAGACCCAGTACTTC. It yields the protein CASSFLGSGRAPETQYF.

This clone was counted between two and nine times. J is TRBJ2-7 and V is TRBV6-1; 7 bases match TRBD1. This CDR3 region has 14 residues. The ends lost 8 bases at V and 0 bases at J; junction bases unmatched: 7. Germline V lookup: CDR1 MNHNS, CDR2 SASEGT. As DNA, the CDR3 is TGTGCCAGCTTAGACAGGGCGTTCTCCTACGAGCAGTACTTC. Amino acid sequence: CASLDRAFSYEQYF.

The chain uses TRBV7-6 and TRBJ2-3; no reliable D call. V lost 5 bases to trimming and J lost 0 bases, with 12 bases between them. This CDR3 comprises 15 residues. Germline V CDR1 and CDR2: SGHVS, FNYEAQ. DNA for the CDR3: TGTGCCAGCAGCACCTTCTCGGAGAGCACAGATACGCAGTATTTT. Its protein product is CASSTFSESTDTQYF.

This sequence joins TRBV28 and TRBJ1-2; tentatively, D is TRBD1 (6 bases). The CDR3 runs 14 residues. Trimming removed 4 bases at V and 1 base at J, with 10 bases between. The V gene's germline CDR1 is MDHEN and CDR2 SYDVKM. CDR3 nucleotide sequence: TGTGCCAGCAGTTCAGACAGGATTAACTATGGCTACACCTTC. It yields the protein CASSSDRINYGYTF.

The V call is TRBV28, the J call TRBJ1-1, with D maybe TRBD1 (6 bases). Germline lookup yields CDR1 MDHEN and CDR2 SYDVKM. This CDR3 contains 14 residues. Trimming shortened V by 7 bases and J by 4 bases, and 16 bases separated the two germline ends. The CDR3 coding sequence is TGTGCCAGCAACCGAAAGGCAGGGGCCACTGAAGCTTTCTTT. Protein product: CASNRKAGATEAFF. The full variable domain, completed using reference TRBV28 and TRBJ1-1, is DVKVTQSSRYLVKRTGEKVFLECVQDMDHENMFWYRQDPGLGLRLIYFSYDVKMKEKGDIPEGYSVSREKKERFSLILESASTNQTSMYLCASNRKAGATEAFFGQGTRLTVV.

The chain uses TRBV6-5 and TRBJ2-5; D perhaps matches TRBD1 (5 bases). Trimming stripped 0 bases from V and 5 bases from J, with 13 bases between. The CDR3 spans 15 residues. The V gene's germline CDR1 is MNHEY and CDR2 SVGAGI. CDR3 nucleotide sequence: TGTGCCAGCAGTTACTCCGGGCTGTGGGGCGAGACCCAGTACTTC. As protein: CASSYSGLWGETQYF.

This CDR3 reads CASSTGTGRIANEKLFF. Here the CDR3 DNA reads TGTGCCAGCAGCACGGGGACAGGGAGAATAGCAAATGAAAAACTGTTTTTT. The V gene is TRBV7-9, the J gene TRBJ1-4; 9 bases fit TRBD1. The CDR3 has 17 residues. Trimming removed 5 bases from V and 5 bases from J; junction bases left unmatched: 12. Looked up from germline, CDR1 is SEHNR and CDR2 is FQNEAQ (reference sequence).

This clone occurred a few times. The chain employs TRBV18 and TRBJ2-5, with TRBD1 as a possible D gene (6 bases). The DNA end lines up better with TRBJ2-7; the J call may be wrong. CDR3 length: 14 amino acids. Germline V gives CDR1 KGHSH, CDR2 LQKENI. The CDR3, as DNA: TGTGCCAGCTCCGTGCCCCAGGGGATCGCCGAGCAGTACTTC. It yields the protein CASSVPQGIAEQYF.

This chain uses TRBV9 with TRBJ2-5; TRBD2 matches 7 bases. The CDR3 is made up of 17 amino acids. The germline CDR1 and CDR2 sequences are SGDLS and YYNGEE. Unmatched junction bases numbered 11, after V lost 1 base and J lost 2 bases. The CDR3 DNA is TGTGCCAGCAGCGTACGGGCTAGCGGAGCCCCTCAAGAGACCCAGTACTTC. Protein sequence: CASSVRASGAPQETQYF.

V and J are TRBV5-1 and TRBJ2-1; TRBD2 agrees at 7 bases. Germline V gives CDR1 SGHRS, CDR2 YFSETQ. The V gene end was trimmed by 9 bases and the J gene end by 9 bases; junction bases not matched to a gene: 12. The CDR3 sequence is 13 residues long. CDR3 DNA: TGCGCCACCGCAGGCGCGGGAGATGTTGAGCAGTTCTTC. Amino acids: CATAGAGDVEQFF.

This chain uses TRBV28 with TRBJ2-5; 8 nucleotides align to TRBD1. The J call may be incorrect, as the DNA end agrees better with TRBJ2-7. The CDR3 sequence is 16 residues long. Per germline, CDR1 MDHEN and CDR2 SYDVKM. CDR3 in amino acids: CASGSRFGTGPYEQYF. CDR3 coding DNA: TGTGCCAGCGGCTCGCGGTTCGGGACAGGACCCTACGAGCAGTACTTC.

The J gene is TRBJ2-5, the V gene TRBV11-2, with TRBD2 matching over 14 bases. The CDR3 covers 17 residues. Germline CDR1 SGHAT, CDR2 FQNNGV. V shed 5 bases and J 4 bases; nucleotides not matched to a gene: 9. The CDR3 spells CASSQLGTSGSGETQYF. The CDR3 region has the DNA TGTGCCAGCAGCCAATTAGGGACTAGCGGGAGCGGAGAGACCCAGTACTTC. The full variable domain, completed using reference TRBV11-2 and TRBJ2-5, is EAGVAQSPRYKIIEKRQSVAFWCNPISGHATLYWYQQILGQGPKLLIQFQNNGVVDDSQLPKDRFSAERLKGVDSTLKIQPAKLEDSAVYLCASSQLGTSGSGETQYFGPGTRLLVL.

The V gene is TRBV4-3, the J gene TRBJ2-3; no clear D. The V end lost 1 base, the J end lost 0 bases, and 14 bases lay between the germline ends. The CDR3 spans 17 residues. CDR1 LGHNA and CDR2 YSLEER come from the germline V gene. The CDR3 is CASSQVLGHSSTDTQYF. The CDR3 DNA follows: TGCGCCAGCAGCCAAGTGCTGGGCCACTCTAGCACAGATACGCAGTATTTT.

The chain recombines TRBV5-6 with TRBJ2-1, with 7 bases fitting TRBD2. The CDR3 extends over 14 amino acids. Per the germline V gene, CDR1 is SGHDT and CDR2 is YYEEEE. V lost 9 bases, J lost 7 bases, and 13 bases stayed unmatched. The CDR3, as DNA: TGTGCCACTCGGCTCGGGGGAGGGAGGAATGAGCAGTTCTTC. Protein sequence: CATRLGGGRNEQFF.

V usage is TRBV6-5 and J usage is TRBJ2-1; 11 nucleotides align to TRBD2. The CDR3 has 15 residues. Trimming cost V 5 bases and J 4 bases; bases outside gene matches: 4. CDR1 and CDR2 (germline): MNHEY, SVGAGI. CDR3 residues: CASSGLAGGYNEQFF. The CDR3 bases are TGTGCCAGCAGTGGTCTAGCGGGAGGTTACAATGAGCAGTTCTTC.

This clone was counted a few times. This rearrangement joins TRBV6-6 to TRBJ2-7, with 7 bases identical to TRBD1. Losses at the gene ends were 6 bases for V and 5 bases for J; bases not matched to a gene: 7. This CDR3 spans 13 amino acids. Germline V lookup: CDR1 MNHNY, CDR2 SVGAGI (reference sequence). The CDR3 protein is CASSTTGAHEQYF. The CDR3 coding sequence is TGTGCCAGCAGCACAACAGGGGCGCACGAGCAGTACTTC.